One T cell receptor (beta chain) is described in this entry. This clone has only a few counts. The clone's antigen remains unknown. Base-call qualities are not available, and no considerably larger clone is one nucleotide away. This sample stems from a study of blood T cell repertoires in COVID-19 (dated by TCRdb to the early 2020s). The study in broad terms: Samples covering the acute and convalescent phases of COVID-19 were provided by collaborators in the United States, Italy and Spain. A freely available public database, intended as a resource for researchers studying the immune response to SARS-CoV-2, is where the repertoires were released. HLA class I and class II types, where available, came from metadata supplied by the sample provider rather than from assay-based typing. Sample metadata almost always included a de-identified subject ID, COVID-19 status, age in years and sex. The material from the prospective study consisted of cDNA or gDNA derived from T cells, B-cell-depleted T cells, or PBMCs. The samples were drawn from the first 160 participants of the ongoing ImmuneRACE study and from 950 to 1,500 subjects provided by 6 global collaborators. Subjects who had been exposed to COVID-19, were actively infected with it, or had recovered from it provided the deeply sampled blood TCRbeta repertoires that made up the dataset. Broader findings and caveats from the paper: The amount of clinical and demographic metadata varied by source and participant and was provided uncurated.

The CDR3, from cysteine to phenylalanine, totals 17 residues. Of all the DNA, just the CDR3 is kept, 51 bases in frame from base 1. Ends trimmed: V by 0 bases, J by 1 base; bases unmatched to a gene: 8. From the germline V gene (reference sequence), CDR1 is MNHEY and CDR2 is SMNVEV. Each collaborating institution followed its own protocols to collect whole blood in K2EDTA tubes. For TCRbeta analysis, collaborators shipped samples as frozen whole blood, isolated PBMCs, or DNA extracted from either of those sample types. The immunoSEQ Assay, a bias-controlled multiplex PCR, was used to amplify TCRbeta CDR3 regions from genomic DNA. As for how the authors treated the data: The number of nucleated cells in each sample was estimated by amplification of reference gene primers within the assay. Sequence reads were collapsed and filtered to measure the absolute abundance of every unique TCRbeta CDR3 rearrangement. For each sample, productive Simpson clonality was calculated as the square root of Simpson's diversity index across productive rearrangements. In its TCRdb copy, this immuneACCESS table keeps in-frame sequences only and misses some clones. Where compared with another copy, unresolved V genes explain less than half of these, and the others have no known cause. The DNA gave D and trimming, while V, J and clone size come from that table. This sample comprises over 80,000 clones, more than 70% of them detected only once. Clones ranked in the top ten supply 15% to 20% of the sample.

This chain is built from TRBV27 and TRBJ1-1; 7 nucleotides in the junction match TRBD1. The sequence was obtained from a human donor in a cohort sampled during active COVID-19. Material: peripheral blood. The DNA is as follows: TGTGCCAGCAGTTTATCGAGGGGACAGATCGGGAACACTGAAGCTTTCTTT. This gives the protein CASSLSRGQIGNTEAFF.